The 11 T cell receptor beta chains in this list originate from one sample, sequenced in a study of PD-1 blockade in classical Hodgkin lymphoma. This sample's time point: cycle 4 day 1 (C4D1), after five to seven weeks of nivolumab. Every one of the patients relapsed after autologous stem cell transplantation (brentuximab vedotin exposure was variable). The CD4+ T cells used were purified from thawed PBMCs through magnetic negative selection. The table came from immunoSEQ multiplex PCR; TCRdb's copy has only in-frame clones and leaves some out. The table has 34,000 or so clones, approximately 90% seen once; the top ten hold roughly 0.29%. The sample here was CD4+ T cells from blood, taken before the fourth cycle of nivolumab. These receptors all stem from a human donor with classical Hodgkin lymphoma.

The J gene is TRBJ2-7, the V gene TRBV9; D gene unclear. Looked up from germline, CDR1 is SGDLS and CDR2 is YYNGEE. Between the trimmed V and J ends, which lost 0 bases and 1 base, there was a span of 8 bases. CDR3 length: 14 residues. The CDR3 here is CASSVDRGSYEQYF. For the CDR3, the DNA is TGTGCCAGCAGCGTAGACCGCGGTTCCTACGAGCAGTACTTC.

CDR3 nucleotides: TGTGCCAGTAGTATAGACCCCCCCTCTAGCGGGAGGTACAATGAGCAGTTCTTC. Protein: CASSIDPPSSGRYNEQFF. The chain carries TRBV19 and TRBJ2-1; 11 bases map to TRBD2. The V gene's germline CDR1 is LNHDA and CDR2 SQIVND (reference sequence). Losses at the gene ends were 0 bases for V and 4 bases for J; bases not matched to a gene: 8. The CDR3 length is 18 residues.

V gene TRBV6-1 combines with J gene TRBJ1-5, with a possible D match to TRBD1 (5 bases). V dropped 5 bases and J dropped 3 bases, with 8 bases sitting between them. Germline V gene sequence: CDR1 MNHNS, CDR2 SASEGT. The length of the CDR3 is 13 residues. The chain's CDR3 is CASSPDNNQPQHF. CDR3 coding DNA: TGTGCCAGCAGTCCGGACAACAATCAGCCCCAGCATTTT.

V and J are TRBV30 and TRBJ2-7, with D tentatively TRBD1 (6 bases). Germline lookup yields CDR1 GTSNPN and CDR2 SVGIG (reference sequence). Trimming removed 4 bases from V and 0 bases from J, with 13 bases in between. The CDR3 consists of 14 residues. CDR3 sequence reads: CAWTPTGNSYEQYF. The CDR3 DNA is TGTGCCTGGACCCCTACAGGGAACTCCTACGAGCAGTACTTC.

This clone was found once. The rearrangement uses TRBV7-6 and TRBJ1-1, with D possibly matching TRBD1 (5 bases). This CDR3 comprises 14 residues. Trimming took off 5 bases at V and 5 bases at J, with 15 bases between the two ends. Germline values: CDR1 SGHVS, CDR2 FNYEAQ. The CDR3 region is CASSQTGGKTEAFF. The CDR3 DNA sequence: TGTGCCAGCAGCCAGACGGGGGGAAAAACTGAAGCTTTCTTT.

This clone was picked up one time. The chain has TRBV19 and TRBJ2-6; D may be TRBD1 (7 bases). Trimming removed 5 bases from V and 5 bases from J, with 16 bases in between. Germline values: CDR1 LNHDA, CDR2 SQIVND (reference sequence). The length of the CDR3 is 16 residues. The CDR3 coding sequence is TGTGCCAGTAGTTCCCTCAGGGGGGATAGGGCCAACGTCCTGACTTTC. Its protein is CASSSLRGDRANVLTF.

In nucleotides, the CDR3 is TGCGCCAGCAGTGAACAAACGGGACACTTCACTGAAGCTTTCTTT. Its translation: CASSEQTGHFTEAFF. The J gene is TRBJ1-1, the V gene TRBV10-2, with D maybe TRBD1 (6 bases). V lost 3 bases and J lost 4, with 15 bases in between. This CDR3 has 15 residues. The germline V gene encodes CDR1 WSHSY and CDR2 SAAADI.

The rearrangement links TRBV7-6 to TRBJ2-1; 13 bases map to TRBD2. After removal of 6 bases from V and 10 bases from J, the junction contained 9 bases not matched to a gene. The CDR3 sequence is 15 residues long. Germline-derived CDR1 and CDR2 are SGHVS and FNYEAQ. CDR3 sequence (DNA): TGTGCCAGCAGACCTACTAGCGGGAGGGACGGGGAGCAGTTCTTC. Translated, it gives CASRPTSGRDGEQFF. The full variable domain, its missing parts supplied by reference TRBV7-6 and TRBJ2-1, is GAGVSQSPRYKVTKRGQDVALRCDPISGHVSLYWYRQALGQGPEFLTYFNYEAQQDKSGLPNDRFSAERPEGSISTLTIQRTEQRDSAMYRCASRPTSGRDGEQFFGPGTRLTVL.

The J gene is TRBJ1-5, the V gene TRBV30; D might be TRBD1 (5 bases). In germline, CDR1 is GTSNPN, CDR2 SVGIG (reference sequence). The CDR3 covers 13 residues. Trimming removed 1 base from V and 2 bases from J, with 6 bases in between. The CDR3 sequence: CAWSGGGNQPQHF. The CDR3 DNA sequence: TGTGCCTGGAGTGGGGGGGGCAATCAGCCCCAGCATTTT.

The V and J genes are TRBV9 and TRBJ2-3; 7 bases are shared with TRBD2. J gave up 7 bases and V 0 bases, and 5 bases lay outside the gene matches. CDR3 length equals 14 residues. CDR1 is SGDLS and CDR2 is YYNGEE in the germline V gene. This CDR3 is CASSVDSGAYTQYF. CDR3 in DNA: TGTGCCAGCAGCGTAGACAGCGGGGCGTATACGCAGTATTTT.

This clone was counted a single time. This chain links TRBV19 with TRBJ1-1; maybe TRBD1 (6 bases). In germline, CDR1 is LNHDA, CDR2 SQIVND (reference sequence). The CDR3 sequence is 14 residues long. Trimming cost V 10 bases and J 0 bases, with 15 bases left between them. For the CDR3, the DNA is TGTGCCACGCAACAGGGAACCGTGAACACTGAAGCTTTCTTT. Amino acids: CATQQGTVNTEAFF.